Presented here are 12 T cell receptor beta chains from one specimen sequenced in a study of blood T cell repertoires in COVID-19. The repertoire was sequenced with immunoSEQ multiplex PCR; TCRdb's copy has only in-frame clones and lacks some. The table lists about 340,000 clones, more than 75% of them singletons, with roughly 3% in the top ten. The specimen sequenced was peripheral blood. The receptors shown here come from a woman between 18 and 29 years old who had recovered from COVID-19.

CDR3 in amino acids: CAWTWTGNTEAFF. For the CDR3, the DNA is TGTGCCTGGACCTGGACAGGGAACACTGAAGCTTTCTTT. V usage is TRBV30 and J usage is TRBJ1-1, with 7 bases matching TRBD1. The CDR3 length is 13 residues. Trimming cost V 4 bases and J 1 base; bases outside gene matches: 3. Germline-derived CDR1 and CDR2 are GTSNPN and SVGIG (reference sequence).

J is TRBJ2-7 and V is TRBV5-6, with TRBD2 matching over 7 bases. CDR1 is SGHDT and CDR2 is YYEEEE in the germline V gene. The CDR3 runs to 15 residues. The V gene end was trimmed by 2 bases and the J gene end by 2 bases; junction bases not matched to a gene: 7. CDR3 DNA sequence: TGTGCCAGCAGCTTTTCGGGAGGCGCTACCTACGAGCAGTACGTC. Its protein product is CASSFSGGATYEQYV.

The chain has TRBV11-3 and TRBJ2-1; 9 positions match TRBD2. V lost 7 bases to trimming and J lost 1 base; unmatched junction nucleotides: 11. The CDR3 sequence is 17 residues long. Germline lookup yields CDR1 SGHNT and CDR2 YENEEA. In DNA form, the CDR3 reads TGTGCCAGCATCCCCCGCGGGAGGGCCAGGTCCTACAATGAGCAGTTCTTC. Encoded protein: CASIPRGRARSYNEQFF.

The J gene is TRBJ2-3, the V gene TRBV11-2; D uncertain. This CDR3 has 12 residues. V lost 4 bases to trimming and J lost 4 bases, with 6 bases between them. Germline lookup yields CDR1 SGHAT and CDR2 FQNNGV. The CDR3 is CASSSVADTQYF. The CDR3 DNA reads as TGTGCCAGCAGCTCGGTAGCAGATACGCAGTATTTT.

V is TRBV30 and J is TRBJ1-1; 9 nucleotides agree with TRBD1. Unmatched junction bases numbered 6, after V lost 0 bases and J lost 1 base. Germline CDR1 GTSNPN, CDR2 SVGIG (reference sequence). CDR3 length: 16 amino acids. CDR3 sequence (DNA): TGTGCCTGGAGTGTACGGTGGACAGGGGAGAACACTGAAGCTTTCTTT. Amino acids: CAWSVRWTGENTEAFF. The whole variable domain, remainder taken from reference TRBV30 and TRBJ1-1, is SQTIHQWPATLVQPVGSPLSLECTVEGTSNPNLYWYRQAAGRGLQLLFYSVGIGQISSEVPQNLSASRPQDRQFILSSKKLLLSDSGFYLCAWSVRWTGENTEAFFGQGTRLTVV.

The chain carries TRBV28 and TRBJ2-7, with TRBD2 identical over 8 bases. Trimming removed 8 bases from V and 3 bases from J; junction bases left unmatched: 3. From germline, CDR1 is MDHEN and CDR2 SYDVKM. CDR3 length: 12 amino acids. The CDR3 DNA sequence: TGTGCCAGCGCCAGCGGGAGCTACGAGCAGTACGTC. The encoded protein is CASASGSYEQYV.

The chain combines TRBV28 with TRBJ2-7; perhaps TRBD2 as D (6 bases). This CDR3 is built from 15 residues. Germline V CDR1 and CDR2: MDHEN, SYDVKM. Trimming took off 5 bases at V and 1 base at J, with 15 bases between the two ends. CDR3 bases: TGTGCCAGCAGTCCGCCCGGGAGCGTTTCCTACGAGCAGTACGTC. This codes for CASSPPGSVSYEQYV.

V is TRBV27 and J is TRBJ2-1, with 8 bases lining up with TRBD2. This CDR3 is built from 15 residues. Per germline, CDR1 MNHEY and CDR2 SMNVEV (reference sequence). J was trimmed by 2 bases and V by 3 bases; bases with no gene match: 3. CDR3 sequence: CASSFGAGAYNEQFF. The CDR3 bases are TGTGCCAGCAGTTTCGGAGCGGGAGCCTACAATGAGCAGTTCTTC.

The chain carries TRBV7-2 and TRBJ1-5, with D perhaps TRBD1 (5 bases). The germline V gene has CDR1 SGHTA and CDR2 FQGNSA. The length of the CDR3 is 15 residues. V lost 2 bases and J lost 10, with 18 bases in between. CDR3 DNA sequence: TGTGCCAGCAGCTTATTTTCGGGGGGTGTCGAACCCCAGCATTTT. This sequence encodes CASSLFSGGVEPQHF.

The genes are TRBV7-6 and TRBJ2-1; 9 nucleotides agree with TRBD2. Trimming at V came to 1 base and at J to 7 bases, leaving 11 bases not matched to a gene. This CDR3 has 17 residues. CDR1 and CDR2 from the germline V gene are SGHVS and FNYEAQ. CDR3 sequence: CASSLVSGSGVSNEQFF. The CDR3 region has the DNA TGTGCCAGCAGCTTAGTTAGCGGGAGCGGGGTCTCGAATGAGCAGTTCTTC.

The chain uses TRBV6-2 or TRBV6-3 and TRBJ1-5; D uncertain. Trimming removed 0 bases from V and 4 bases from J, with 7 bases in between. CDR3 size: 14 residues. CDR1 is MNHEY, CDR2 SVGEGT, per germline. CDR3 in amino acids: CASSYSAVNQPQHF. CDR3 bases: TGTGCCAGCAGTTACTCGGCAGTTAATCAGCCCCAGCATTTT.

V gene TRBV5-1 combines with J gene TRBJ2-4; 10 nucleotides match TRBD2. CDR1 is SGHRS, CDR2 YFSETQ, per germline. The CDR3 consists of 15 residues. J gave up 5 bases and V 4 bases, and 6 bases lay outside the gene matches. The CDR3 region has the DNA TGCGCCAGCAGCCCGGCCGGACTAGCGGAAAACATTCAGTACTTC. Translating gives CASSPAGLAENIQYF.